This T cell receptor beta chain was recovered during a study of blood T cell repertoires in COVID-19. Under the authors' procedure: Nucleated cell number was recorded as an estimate derived from reference gene primer amplification. TCRdb's table, derived via immunoSEQ multiplex PCR, lists solely in-frame clones and lacks some. V and J calls and clone size follow that table, whereas D and trimming were derived from the DNA. The sample contains more than 200,000 clones, around 82% of which appear only once. Trimming took 8 bases from V and 6 from J, leaving 19 bases between them. The CDR3 runs 14 residues. CDR1 and CDR2 (germline): MDHEN, SYDVKM.

The sequence came from a woman aged 40 to 50 with acute COVID-19. This chain joins TRBV28 and TRBJ1-2; D may be TRBD1 (5 bases). Input material: PBMCs or T cells enriched from blood (not recorded which). CDR3 protein: CASYGVAGKDGYTF. The CDR3 DNA is TGTGCCAGCTATGGGGTGGCAGGGAAGGATGGCTACACCTTC.